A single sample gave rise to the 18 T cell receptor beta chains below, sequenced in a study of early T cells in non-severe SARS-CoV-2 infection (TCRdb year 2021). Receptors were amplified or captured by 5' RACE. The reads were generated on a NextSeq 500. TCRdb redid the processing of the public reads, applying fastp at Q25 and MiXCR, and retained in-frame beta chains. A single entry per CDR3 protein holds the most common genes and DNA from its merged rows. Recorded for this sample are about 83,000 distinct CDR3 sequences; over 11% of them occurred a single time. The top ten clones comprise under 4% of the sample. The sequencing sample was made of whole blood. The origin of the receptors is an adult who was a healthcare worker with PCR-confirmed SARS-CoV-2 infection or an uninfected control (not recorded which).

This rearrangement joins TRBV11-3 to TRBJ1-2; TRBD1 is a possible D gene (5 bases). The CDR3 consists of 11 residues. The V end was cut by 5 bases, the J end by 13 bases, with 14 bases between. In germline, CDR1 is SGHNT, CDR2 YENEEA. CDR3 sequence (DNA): TGTGCCAGCAGCCAAGTAGGGACTTCCACCTTC. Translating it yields CASSQVGTSTF.

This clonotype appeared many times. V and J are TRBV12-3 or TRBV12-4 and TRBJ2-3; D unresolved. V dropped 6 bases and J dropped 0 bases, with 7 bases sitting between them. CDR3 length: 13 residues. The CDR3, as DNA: TGTGCCAGCAGCGGCGGTAGCACAGATACGCAGTATTTT. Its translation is CASSGGSTDTQYF.

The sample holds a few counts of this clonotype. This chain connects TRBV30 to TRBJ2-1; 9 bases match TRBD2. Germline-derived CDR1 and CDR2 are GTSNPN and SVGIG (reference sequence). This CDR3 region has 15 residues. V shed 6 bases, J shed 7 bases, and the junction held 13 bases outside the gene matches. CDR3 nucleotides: TGTGCCTGCAGGGGTGGGGGTCTAGCGGGAAATGAGCAGTTCTTC. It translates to CACRGGGLAGNEQFF.

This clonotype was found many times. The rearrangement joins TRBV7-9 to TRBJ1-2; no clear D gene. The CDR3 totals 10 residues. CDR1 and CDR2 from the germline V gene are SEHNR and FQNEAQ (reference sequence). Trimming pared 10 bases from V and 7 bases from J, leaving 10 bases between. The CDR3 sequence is CATAGVGYTF. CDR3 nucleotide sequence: TGTGCCACCGCAGGTGTTGGCTACACCTTC.

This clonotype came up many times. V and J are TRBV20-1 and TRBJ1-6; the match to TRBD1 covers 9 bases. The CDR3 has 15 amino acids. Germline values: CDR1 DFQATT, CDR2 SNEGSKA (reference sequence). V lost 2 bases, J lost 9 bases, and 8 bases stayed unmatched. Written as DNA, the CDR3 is TGCAGTGCTAGATCTACAGGGGGCGGAGGTTCACCCCTCCACTTT. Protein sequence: CSARSTGGGGSPLHF.

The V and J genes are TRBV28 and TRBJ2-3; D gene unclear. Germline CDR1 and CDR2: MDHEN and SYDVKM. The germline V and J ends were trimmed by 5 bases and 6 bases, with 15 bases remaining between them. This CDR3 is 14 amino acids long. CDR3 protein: CASSTTALGDTQYF. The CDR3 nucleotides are TGTGCCAGCAGTACGACCGCCCTAGGTGATACGCAGTATTTT.

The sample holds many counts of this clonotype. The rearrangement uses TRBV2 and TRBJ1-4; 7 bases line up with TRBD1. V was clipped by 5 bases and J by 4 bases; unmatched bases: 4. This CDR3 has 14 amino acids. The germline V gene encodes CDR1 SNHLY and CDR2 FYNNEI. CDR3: CASSSGGINEKLFF. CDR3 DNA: TGTGCCAGCAGTTCAGGGGGGATTAATGAAAAACTGTTTTTT.

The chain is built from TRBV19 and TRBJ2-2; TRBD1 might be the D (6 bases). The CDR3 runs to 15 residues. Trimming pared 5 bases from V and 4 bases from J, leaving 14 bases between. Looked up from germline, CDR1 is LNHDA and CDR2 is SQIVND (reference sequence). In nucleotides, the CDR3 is TGTGCCAGTAGTGTCACAGGGTGGAGCACCGGGGAGCTGTTTTTT. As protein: CASSVTGWSTGELFF.

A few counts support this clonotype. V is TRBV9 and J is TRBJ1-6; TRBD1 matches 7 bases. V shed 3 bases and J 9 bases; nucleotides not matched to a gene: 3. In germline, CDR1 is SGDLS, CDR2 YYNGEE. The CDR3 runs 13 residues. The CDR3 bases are TGTGCCAGCAGCGAGACAGGGTTTTCACCCCTCCACTTT. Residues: CASSETGFSPLHF.

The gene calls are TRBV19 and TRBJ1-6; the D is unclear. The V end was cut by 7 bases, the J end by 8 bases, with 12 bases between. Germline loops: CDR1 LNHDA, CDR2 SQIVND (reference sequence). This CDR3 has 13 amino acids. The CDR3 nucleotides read TGTGCCAGTACCCGTCAGGCAGATTCACCCCTCCACTTT. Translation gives CASTRQADSPLHF.

The CDR3 protein is CASRDREENTEAFF. The DNA of the CDR3 is TGTGCCAGCAGGGACAGGGAGGAAAACACTGAAGCTTTCTTT. This sequence joins TRBV12-3 or TRBV12-4 and TRBJ1-1; 8 bases fit TRBD1. Trimming cost V 6 bases and J 2 bases; bases outside gene matches: 5. The CDR3 sequence is 14 residues long.

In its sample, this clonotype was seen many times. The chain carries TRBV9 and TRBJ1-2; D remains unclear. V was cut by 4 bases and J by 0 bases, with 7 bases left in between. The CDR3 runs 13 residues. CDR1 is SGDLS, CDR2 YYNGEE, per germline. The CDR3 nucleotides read TGTGCCAGCAGCCCGAGTACTAACTATGGCTACACCTTC. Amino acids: CASSPSTNYGYTF.

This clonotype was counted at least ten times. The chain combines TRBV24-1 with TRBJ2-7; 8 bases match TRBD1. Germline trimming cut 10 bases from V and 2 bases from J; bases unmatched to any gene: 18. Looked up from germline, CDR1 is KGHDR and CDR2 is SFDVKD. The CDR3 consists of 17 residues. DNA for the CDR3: TGTGCCACGGTAGATTTATCCCATGGACAGGGACCCTACGAGCAGTACTTC. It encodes CATVDLSHGQGPYEQYF.

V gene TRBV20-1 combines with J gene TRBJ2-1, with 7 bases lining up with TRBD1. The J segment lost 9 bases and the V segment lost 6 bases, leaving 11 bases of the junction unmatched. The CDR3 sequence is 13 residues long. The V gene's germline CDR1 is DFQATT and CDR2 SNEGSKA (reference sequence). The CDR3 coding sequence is TGCAGTGCACGAAGGACAGGCCTGGGTGAGCAGTTCTTC. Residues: CSARRTGLGEQFF.

The CDR3 loop is CASSLGGYQPQHF. CDR3 DNA sequence: TGTGCCAGCAGCTTAGGGGGGTATCAGCCCCAGCATTTT. The genes are TRBV7-6 and TRBJ1-5; tentatively, D is TRBD1 (5 bases). The CDR3 runs 13 residues. Trimming stripped 1 base from V and 5 bases from J, with 6 bases between. CDR1 and CDR2 from the germline V gene are SGHVS and FNYEAQ.

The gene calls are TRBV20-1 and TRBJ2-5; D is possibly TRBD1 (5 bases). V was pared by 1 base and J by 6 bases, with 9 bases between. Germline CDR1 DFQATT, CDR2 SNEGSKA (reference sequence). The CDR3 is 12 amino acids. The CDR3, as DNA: TGCAGTGCTAGAGTGGGGCTACAGACCCAGTACTTC. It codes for CSARVGLQTQYF.

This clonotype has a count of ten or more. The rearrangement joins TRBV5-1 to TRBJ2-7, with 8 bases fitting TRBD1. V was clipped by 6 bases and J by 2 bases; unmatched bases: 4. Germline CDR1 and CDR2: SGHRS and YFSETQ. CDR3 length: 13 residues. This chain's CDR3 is CASTTGDTYEQYF. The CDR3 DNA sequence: TGCGCCAGCACGACAGGGGATACCTACGAGCAGTACTTC.

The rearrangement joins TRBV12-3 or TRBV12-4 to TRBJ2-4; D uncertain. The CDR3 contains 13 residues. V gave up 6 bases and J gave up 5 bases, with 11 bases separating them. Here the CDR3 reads CASRYPEENIQYF. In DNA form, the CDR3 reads TGTGCCAGCAGATACCCAGAAGAAAACATTCAGTACTTC.